Sequencing of this T cell receptor (beta chain) was carried out in a study of CDR3 diversity in severe acne. TCRdb processed the PCR reads anew with MiXCR; each CDR3 protein has one entry. Of fewer than 90,000 distinct CDR3 sequences listed, 50% to 65% are singletons. This TCR came from a male donor in good health, without acne. Sequenced input: blood.

The DNA for the CDR3 is TGTGCCAGCAGCCCCGGACAGGGAGCCTTGAGGGGCTACACCTTC. It codes for CASSPGQGALRGYTF. This chain connects TRBV28 to TRBJ1-2; the match to TRBD1 covers 8 bases. From germline, CDR1 is MDHEN and CDR2 SYDVKM. V dropped 6 bases and J dropped 8; count of bases not matched to a gene: 14. The CDR3 sequence is 15 residues long.